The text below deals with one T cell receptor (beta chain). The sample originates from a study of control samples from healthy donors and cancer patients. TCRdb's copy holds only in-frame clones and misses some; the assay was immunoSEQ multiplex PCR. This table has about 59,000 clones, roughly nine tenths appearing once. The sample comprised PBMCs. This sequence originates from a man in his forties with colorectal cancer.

The CDR3 loop is CASSEGVRGYEQYF. In nucleotides, the CDR3 is TGTGCCAGCAGTGAAGGGGTCAGGGGCTACGAGCAGTACTTC. V and J are TRBV6-1 and TRBJ2-7; D possibly corresponds to TRBD1 (6 bases). The CDR3 consists of 14 residues. With 1 base removed from V and 3 bases from J, the gap between germline ends came to 10 bases. CDR1 and CDR2 (germline): MNHNS, SASEGT.